Detailed here is one TCR beta chain. This sample was taken from a study of cytomegalovirus exposure and HLA in healthy donors. For the study at large: T cells numbering around 200 million yielded roughly 120 million unique TCR beta sequences in an earlier analysis.

The CDR3 is 15 amino acids. CDR1 is SGHVS, CDR2 FQNEAQ, per germline. Deletions cut 5 bases from V and 5 bases from J, with 18 bases between. PCR was performed using 60 Vbeta and 13 Jbeta primers. Clones were read by immunoSEQ multiplex PCR, and TCRdb kept only the in-frame ones, dropping some. The sample gives under 200,000 clones, about 77% of which show up once; over 2% is in the top ten. The chain combines TRBV7-8 with TRBJ2-5, with unresolved D. Sequenced sample: PBMCs. The source is a man aged 55 to 69 in good health and CMV-seronegative. The CDR3 DNA follows: TGTGCCAGCAGCCCCTGGGCCTCACTCCGGGAGACCCAGTACTTC. It translates to CASSPWASLRETQYF.